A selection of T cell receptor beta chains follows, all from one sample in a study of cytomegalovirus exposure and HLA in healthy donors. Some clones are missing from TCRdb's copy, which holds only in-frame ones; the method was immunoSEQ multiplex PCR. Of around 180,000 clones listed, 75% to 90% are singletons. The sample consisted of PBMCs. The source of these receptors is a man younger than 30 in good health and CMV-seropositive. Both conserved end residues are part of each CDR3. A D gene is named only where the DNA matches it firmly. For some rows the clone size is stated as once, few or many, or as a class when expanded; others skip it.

TGTGCCAGCAGTGCCGGACAGCCAGATACGCAGTATTTT,CASSAGQPDTQYF,TRBV6-1,13,.,.,TRBJ2-3
TGTGCCAGCAGTCTAGGGACAGGATTTTCCTACGAGCAGTACTTC,CASSLGTGFSYEQYF,TRBV5-4,15,.,TRBD1,TRBJ2-7
TGTGCCAGCAGCCTAGGGGCGAGCACAGATACGCAGTATTTT,CASSLGASTDTQYF,TRBV11-3,14,.,.,TRBJ2-3
TGCGCCAGGGAGGAGGTGCAGTTCTTC,CAREEVQFF,TRBV5-1,9,.,.,TRBJ2-1
TGTGCTAGTGGAACGGGACTAGCGGGATACAATGAGCAGTTCTTC,CASGTGLAGYNEQFF,TRBV12-5,15,.,TRBD2,TRBJ2-1
TGTGCCAGCAGCGCGGGGGAGCGCCCCTACAATGAGCAGTTCTTC,CASSAGERPYNEQFF,TRBV9,15,.,.,TRBJ2-1
TGTGCCAGCAGCTTAGGAGGGGCGGACAGGGTTGAGACCCAGTACTTC,CASSLGGADRVETQYF,TRBV11-1,16,.,TRBD1,TRBJ2-5
TGCGCCAGCAGCTCCCGGCCGGGACAGGTTGACGCTAACTATGGCTACACCTTC,CASSSRPGQVDANYGYTF,TRBV5-1,18,.,TRBD1,TRBJ1-2
TGTGCCAGCAGCGCAGAGGTAGGCATGAACACTGAAGCTTTCTTT,CASSAEVGMNTEAFF,TRBV9,15,.,.,TRBJ1-1
TGTGCCAGCAGCTTTGGCCCGGGGAACACTGAAGCTTTCTTT,CASSFGPGNTEAFF,TRBV7-2,14,.,.,TRBJ1-1
TGTGCCAGCAGTTCACTAACAGGGGGAGATCAGCCCCAGCATTTT,CASSSLTGGDQPQHF,TRBV28,15,.,TRBD1,TRBJ1-5
TGTGCCAGCAGTGGGCCGGCGGGAGGCGGTCCCTACAATGAGCAGTTCTTC,CASSGPAGGGPYNEQFF,TRBV7-2,17,once,TRBD2,TRBJ2-1
TGCGCCAGCAGCTTGGGACCGGGACAGGGCTATGGCTACACCTTC,CASSLGPGQGYGYTF,TRBV5-1,15,.,TRBD1,TRBJ1-2